The 15 T cell receptor beta chains listed next were all sequenced from one sample in a study of blood T cell repertoires in COVID-19. The data were produced by immunoSEQ multiplex PCR, yet TCRdb's version contains in-frame clones alone and is incomplete. The sample records 330,000 or so clones, roughly nine tenths being singletons. The material sequenced was peripheral blood. The receptors were gathered from a woman aged 60 to 75 with COVID-19, enrolled during active disease.

This sequence joins TRBV3-1 (or the pseudogene TRBV3-2) and TRBJ2-4, with TRBD1 as a possible D gene (7 bases). Trimming took 5 bases from V and 9 from J, leaving 14 bases between them. Germline values: CDR1 LGHDT, CDR2 YNNKEL (reference sequence). This CDR3 spans 13 amino acids. The CDR3 DNA sequence: TGTGCCAGCAGCGCCTTTCAGGGGGGCATTCAGTACTTC. Protein: CASSAFQGGIQYF.

This chain joins TRBV6-5 and TRBJ2-7; D gene unclear. The germline V and J ends were trimmed by 0 bases and 7 bases, with 7 bases remaining between them. This CDR3 is built from 12 residues. Germline CDR1 MNHEY, CDR2 SVGAGI. The CDR3 reads CASSYSRGEQYF. The CDR3 DNA reads TGTGCCAGCAGTTACTCGCGCGGTGAGCAGTACTTC.

This clone was counted a single time. Other DNA sequences in the same sample also yield this CDR3. This chain uses TRBV6-1 with TRBJ1-1, with a weak D call TRBD1 (5 bases). V gave up 1 base and J gave up 0 bases, with 6 bases separating them. Germline CDR1 MNHNS, CDR2 SASEGT. The CDR3 runs to 14 residues. The CDR3 DNA reads TGTGCCAGCAGTGAAGGGGGCATGAACACTGAAGCTTTCTTT. This encodes CASSEGGMNTEAFF.

The chain couples TRBV6-5 to TRBJ1-3; D may be TRBD1 (5 bases). CDR3 size: 15 residues. Germline values: CDR1 MNHEY, CDR2 SVGAGI. V was cut by 6 bases and J by 0 bases, with 12 bases left in between. This CDR3 reads CASRGLTVSGNTIYF. CDR3 nucleotides: TGTGCCAGCAGGGGATTGACAGTCTCTGGAAACACCATATATTTT.

V gene TRBV28 combines with J gene TRBJ1-1, with 8 bases matching TRBD1. Germline loops: CDR1 MDHEN, CDR2 SYDVKM. The ends lost 6 bases at V and 1 base at J; junction bases unmatched: 7. The CDR3 totals 15 residues. CDR3 loop: CASRPQGAQNTEAFF. The CDR3 DNA follows: TGTGCCAGCAGACCCCAGGGGGCCCAGAACACTGAAGCTTTCTTT. Drawing the rest from reference TRBV28 and TRBJ1-1, the complete variable domain is DVKVTQSSRYLVKRTGEKVFLECVQDMDHENMFWYRQDPGLGLRLIYFSYDVKMKEKGDIPEGYSVSREKKERFSLILESASTNQTSMYLCASRPQGAQNTEAFFGQGTRLTVV.

The chain combines TRBV7-3 with TRBJ1-2; D gene uncertain. Per the germline V gene, CDR1 is SGHTA and CDR2 is FQGTGA. With 2 bases removed from V and 4 bases from J, the gap between germline ends came to 29 bases. There are 20 residues in the CDR3. CDR3: CASSLDGVGPGRQISYGYTF. CDR3 in DNA: TGTGCCAGCAGCTTAGATGGTGTGGGCCCCGGGAGGCAAATTTCCTATGGCTACACCTTC.

This chain uses TRBV25-1 with TRBJ1-2, with D possibly matching TRBD1 (5 bases). The V end lost 0 bases, the J end lost 4 bases, and 12 bases lay between the germline ends. CDR3 length: 15 residues. The V gene's germline CDR1 is MGHDK and CDR2 SYGVNS. CDR3 amino acids: CASSEYGGVSYGYTF. The CDR3 coding sequence is TGTGCCAGCAGTGAATACGGGGGTGTCTCCTATGGCTACACCTTC.

The genes are TRBV7-2 and TRBJ2-1; 8 bases are a match to TRBD2. This CDR3 region has 15 residues. The V and J ends lost 3 bases and 5 bases, in that order; junction bases with no gene match: 6. Germline CDR1 is SGHTA and CDR2 is FQGNSA. The CDR3 sequence is CASSFAGTRDNEQFF. The CDR3 region has the DNA TGTGCCAGCAGCTTCGCCGGGACTAGAGACAATGAGCAGTTCTTC.

V is TRBV14 and J is TRBJ1-2, with 8 bases fitting TRBD1. The CDR3 is made up of 19 amino acids. Trimming removed 1 base from V and 5 bases from J; junction bases left unmatched: 18. Germline assignment: CDR1 SGHDN and CDR2 FVKESK. The CDR3 nucleotides are TGTGCCAGCAGCCAAGCCGATCCTTTTGGGACAGGCTCTCTATATGGCTACACCTTC. Its protein product is CASSQADPFGTGSLYGYTF.

The DNA for the CDR3 is TGTGCCAGCAGCCAAGGAGGGGCAGGGGTGGAGACCCAGTACTTC. Its translation is CASSQGGAGVETQYF. The chain joins TRBV4-2 to TRBJ2-5; D is perhaps TRBD1 (6 bases). The CDR3 consists of 15 residues. Looked up from germline, CDR1 is LGHNA and CDR2 is YNFKEQ. V was trimmed by 1 base and J by 5 bases, leaving 14 bases between them.

This chain joins TRBV7-3 and TRBJ2-1; D gene ambiguous. The CDR3 has 15 amino acids. Looked up from germline, CDR1 is SGHTA and CDR2 is FQGTGA. V was shortened by 7 bases and J by 6 bases, with 19 bases between the two germline ends. As DNA, the CDR3 is TGTGCCAGCAACCAAACTACCCGTCCTCGCAATGAGCAGTTCTTC. This translates into CASNQTTRPRNEQFF.

This clone was observed once. This chain joins TRBV6-5 and TRBJ2-1, with 8 bases lining up with TRBD2. CDR3 length: 14 amino acids. After removal of 7 bases from V and 8 bases from J, the junction contained 10 bases not matched to a gene. Germline V gene data show CDR1 as MNHEY and CDR2 as SVGAGI. The CDR3 bases are TGTGCCAGCAATTATTGGAGCGGGGGAGATGAGCAGTTCTTC. As protein: CASNYWSGGDEQFF.

This rearrangement joins TRBV19 to TRBJ1-2; D might be TRBD1 (5 bases). CDR1 LNHDA and CDR2 SQIVND come from the germline V gene (reference sequence). This CDR3 contains 14 residues. V lost 6 bases and J 5 bases, leaving 16 bases between the germline ends. CDR3 loop: CASRARGTTYGYTF. DNA of the CDR3: TGTGCCAGTAGGGCTAGAGGGACTACATATGGCTACACCTTC.

V gene TRBV7-9 combines with J gene TRBJ2-7; TRBD1 matches 7 bases. CDR1 and CDR2 (germline): SEHNR, FQNEAQ (reference sequence). Trimming took 6 bases from V and 5 from J; bases not matched to a gene: 13. The CDR3 contains 15 residues. CDR3 DNA: TGTGCCAGCAGAGATAATAGACAGGGTCGAGACGAGCAGTACTTC. Translated, it gives CASRDNRQGRDEQYF.

The gene calls are TRBV7-2 and TRBJ2-7; no clear D gene. The CDR3 is made up of 13 amino acids. CDR1 and CDR2 from the germline V gene are SGHTA and FQGNSA. Trimming took 5 bases from V and 6 from J, leaving 14 bases between them. CDR3 sequence reads: CASSQFGLTEQYF. CDR3 sequence (DNA): TGTGCCAGCAGCCAATTTGGCCTTACCGAGCAGTACTTC.